This TCR beta chain is drawn from a study of T cells in Graves' hyperthyroidism and ophthalmopathy. The CDR3 regions of TCR beta were amplified from RNA transcripts. When the TCR CDR3 underwent first-round RT-PCR, the HTBI primer set was used. MiXCR, applied by TCRdb to the multiplex PCR reads, yields one record per CDR3 protein. The sample has more than 45,000 distinct CDR3 sequences, 49% seen once. The diagnoses drew upon clinical symptoms, serum thyroxine and TRAb, thyroid ultrasound and orbital computed tomography. The ends were cut back, 0 bases at V and 9 bases at J, with 2 bases in the middle. The CDR3 is 11 residues long. Germline V lookup: CDR1 MRHNA, CDR2 SNTAGT.

Input material: blood. This TCR was sampled from a woman between 25 and 40 years old with Graves' ophthalmopathy. This chain connects TRBV6-4 to TRBJ2-2; D not resolved. The CDR3 reads CASSDSRELFF. The CDR3 DNA reads TGTGCCAGCAGTGACTCGAGGGAGCTGTTTTTT.